Below are 11 T cell receptor beta chains sequenced from a single sample in a study of Tregs in tolerant kidney transplant recipients (dated by TCRdb to between 2018 and 2020). Library method: the immunoSEQ multiplex PCR assay. What TCRdb holds here is the immuneACCESS table cut down to in-frame rearrangements. Part of the clones is not present; checked against another copy, under half of the missing clones reflect an unresolved V gene, and the others are unexplained. Recorded for this sample are about 73,000 clones; under 98% of them occurred a single time. 0.55% to 0.6% of the sample lies in the top ten. The time point tag for this specimen amounts to: blood sample drawn before combined kidney and bone marrow transplant. The sequenced sample was CD4+ T cells from blood, obtained before the transplant. The receptors here all came from a human donor who received a combined kidney and bone marrow transplant.

The gene calls are TRBV19 and TRBJ1-6; TRBD1 matches 9 bases. With 5 bases clipped from V and 9 bases from J, the junction kept 8 bases outside the gene matches. CDR3 size: 15 residues. Looked up from germline, CDR1 is LNHDA and CDR2 is SQIVND (reference sequence). CDR3 in amino acids: CASSPPGTGFSPLHF. CDR3 bases: TGTGCCAGTAGTCCCCCCGGGACAGGGTTTTCACCCCTCCACTTT.

The chain couples TRBV6-6 to TRBJ2-7, with 14 bases identical to TRBD2. The ends lost 2 bases at V and 8 bases at J; junction bases unmatched: 5. CDR1 and CDR2 (germline): MNHNY, SVGAGI (reference sequence). The CDR3 runs to 15 residues. CDR3 DNA sequence: TGTGCCAGCAGTTACCTGGGACTAGCGGGAGTCAAGCAGTACTTC. The encoded protein is CASSYLGLAGVKQYF.

The chain uses TRBV6-1 and TRBJ2-2; a possible D gene is TRBD1 (5 bases). With 0 bases removed from V and 4 bases from J, the gap between germline ends came to 15 bases. CDR3 length equals 17 residues. Per germline, CDR1 MNHNS and CDR2 SASEGT. CDR3 region: CASSEAPMARVTGELFF. The CDR3 coding sequence is TGTGCCAGCAGTGAAGCGCCAATGGCCAGGGTCACCGGGGAGCTGTTTTTT.

This clone came up once. The rearrangement links TRBV5-1 to TRBJ1-6, with a weak D call TRBD1 (5 bases). CDR1 SGHRS and CDR2 YFSETQ come from the germline V gene. The CDR3 runs to 15 residues. V shed 2 bases and J shed 5 bases, with 11 bases lying between them. This CDR3 reads CASSFGGENNSPLHF. The CDR3, as DNA: TGCGCCAGCAGCTTTGGGGGGGAGAATAATTCACCCCTCCACTTT.

CDR3 DNA: TGCGCCAGCAGCTTGACGGGGTACTCAGATACGCAGTATTTT. It yields the protein CASSLTGYSDTQYF. The chain couples TRBV5-1 to TRBJ2-3; D is possibly TRBD2 (5 bases). Germline lookup yields CDR1 SGHRS and CDR2 YFSETQ. The CDR3 covers 14 residues. Trimming left V 1 base short and J 4 bases short, with 10 bases between.

This chain connects TRBV7-2 to TRBJ2-7; D might be TRBD1 (6 bases). Germline V gene sequence: CDR1 SGHTA, CDR2 FQGNSA. V shed 1 base and J shed 4 bases, with 14 bases lying between them. The CDR3 runs 15 residues. The DNA for the CDR3 is TGTGCCAGCAGCTTAGGGGGGCATGGTACATACGAGCAGTACTTC. Its protein product is CASSLGGHGTYEQYF.

The V call is TRBV5-4, the J call TRBJ2-7, with D possibly TRBD1 on 6 matching bases. V was clipped by 4 bases and J by 12 bases, with 17 bases between them. The CDR3 sequence is 12 residues long. Germline lookup yields CDR1 SGHNT and CDR2 YYREEE (reference sequence). The CDR3 sequence: CASSTYPGHLYF. The CDR3 DNA is TGTGCCAGCAGCACTTACCCGGGACACTTGTACTTC.

This chain links TRBV23-1 with TRBJ2-6; 13 positions match TRBD2. TRBV23-1 is annotated as an ORF whose role is uncertain. The CDR3 length is 19 residues. V lost 0 bases to trimming and J lost 1 base; unmatched junction nucleotides: 3. CDR3 region: CASSQSRTSGSSGANVLTF. The CDR3 DNA sequence: TGCGCCAGCAGTCAATCGAGGACTAGCGGGAGTTCTGGGGCCAACGTCCTGACTTTC.

This chain connects TRBV10-3 to TRBJ2-3; possible D gene TRBD2, 5 bases. CDR3 length: 17 amino acids. From germline, CDR1 is ENHRY and CDR2 SYGVKD. Trimming cost V 2 bases and J 0 bases, with 15 bases left between them. The CDR3 protein is CAISELDWILSTDTQYF. The CDR3 DNA is TGTGCCATCAGTGAGCTGGACTGGATCCTTAGCACAGATACGCAGTATTTT.

This clone was seen a single time. The V gene is TRBV7-2, the J gene TRBJ1-3; TRBD1 might be the D (5 bases). CDR3 length: 15 residues. Trimming cost V 0 bases and J 4 bases, with 10 bases left between them. CDR1 is SGHTA, CDR2 FQGNSA, per germline. CDR3 sequence (DNA): TGTGCCAGCAGCTTAGCGAGGGACTTCGGAAACACCATATATTTT. Translation gives CASSLARDFGNTIYF. Complete variable domain (other parts from reference TRBV7-2 and TRBJ1-3): GAGVSQSPSNKVTEKGKDVELRCDPISGHTALYWYRQSLGQGLEFLIYFQGNSAPDKSGLPSDRFSAERTGGSVSTLTIQRTQQEDSAVYLCASSLARDFGNTIYFGEGSWLTVV.

The chain uses TRBV28 and TRBJ1-2; TRBD1 might be the D (5 bases). The CDR3 sequence is 13 residues long. Between the trimmed V and J ends, which lost 7 bases and 3 bases, there was a span of 12 bases. Germline values: CDR1 MDHEN, CDR2 SYDVKM. The CDR3 reads CASTSDRHYGYTF. The CDR3 region has the DNA TGTGCCAGCACCAGCGACAGACACTATGGCTACACCTTC.